This TCR beta chain is from a study of vaccination and CD4 T cells after COVID-19. Study-level information: Cells were stimulated with overlapping spike peptide pools from SARS-CoV-2, HCoV-NL63, HCoV-OC43 and HCoV-229E.

Treatment of the sample: approximately nine-day PBMC culture with coronavirus spike peptide pools or control peptides (ViraFEST assay). This clonotype was seen more than once but under ten times. Its matching antigen is unknown. The study sequenced cultured CD4+ T cell DNA using the Oncomine TCR Beta short-read assay. From CD4+ T cells that had been cultured, genomic DNA was extracted. TCRdb called the PCR reads again in MiXCR, with one record for every CDR3 protein. The sample holds fewer than 20,000 distinct CDR3 sequences, about 51% seen once. The sample comprised CD4+ T cells from blood, cultured in vitro. The receptor comes from a human donor who had recovered from COVID-19.

CDR3 in DNA: TGTGCCAGCAGTATCCCTGGAAGATATGGCTACACCTTC. Translating gives CASSIPGRYGYTF. The chain is built from TRBV25-1 and TRBJ1-2; D gene ambiguous. The CDR3 covers 13 residues. Germline lookup yields CDR1 MGHDK and CDR2 SYGVNS. V was shortened by 5 bases and J by 5 bases, with 12 bases between the two germline ends.